The sequence of this T cell receptor beta chain was determined in a study of OX40 agonist ivuxolimab in advanced cancers. Overall study context: Three patients, one with hepatocellular carcinoma and two with cutaneous melanoma, achieved partial responses.

Points from the study as a whole: Expanded clones were, on average, more numerous in CD8+ T cells than in CD4+.

This clone is a singleton in its sample. Its antigen is unidentified. Between the trimmed V and J ends, which lost 5 bases and 4 bases, there was a span of 15 bases. The germline V gene encodes CDR1 MDHEN and CDR2 SYDVKM. The CDR3 spans 15 residues. Sequencing used immunoSEQ multiplex PCR; TCRdb keeps in-frame clones, though not all of them. Here the sample spans about 88,000 clones, approximately 85% being singletons. The TCR originated in an adult with an advanced solid tumor such as melanoma, head and neck, liver or kidney cancer. The gene calls are TRBV28 and TRBJ2-1, with a possible D match to TRBD2 (6 bases). The sequencing used CD4+ or CD8+ T cells sorted from blood, collected in a trial of the OX40 agonist ivuxolimab. The CDR3 region is CASSSGTLTYNEQFF. The CDR3 nucleotides are TGTGCCAGCAGTAGTGGGACTCTAACGTACAATGAGCAGTTCTTC.